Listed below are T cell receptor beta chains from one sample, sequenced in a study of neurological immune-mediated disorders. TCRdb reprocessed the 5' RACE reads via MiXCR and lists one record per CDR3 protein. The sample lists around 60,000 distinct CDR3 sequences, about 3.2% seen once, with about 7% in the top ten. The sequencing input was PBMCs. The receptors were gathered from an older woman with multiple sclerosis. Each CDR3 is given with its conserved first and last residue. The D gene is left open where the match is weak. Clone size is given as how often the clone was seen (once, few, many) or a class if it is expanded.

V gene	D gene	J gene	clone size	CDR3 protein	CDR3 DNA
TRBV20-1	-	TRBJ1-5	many	CSAVYSGRYNQPQHF	TGCAGTGCTGTTTACTCGGGACGATACAATCAGCCCCAGCATTTT
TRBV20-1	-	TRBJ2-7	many	CSANKDGYEQYF	TGCAGTGCTAATAAGGACGGCTACGAGCAGTACTTC
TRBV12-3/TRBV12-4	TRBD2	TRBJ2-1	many	CASLQRAGVYNEQFF	TGTGCCAGCCTCCAACGGGCGGGGGTCTACAATGAGCAGTTCTTC
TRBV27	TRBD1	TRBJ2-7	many	CASSLIGTGGYEQYF	TGTGCCAGCAGTTTAATCGGGACAGGGGGCTACGAGCAGTACTTC
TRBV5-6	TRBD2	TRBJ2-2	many	CASTPRIGLAGYTGELFF	TGTGCCAGCACTCCCCGAATCGGGCTAGCGGGATACACCGGGGAGCTGTTTTTT
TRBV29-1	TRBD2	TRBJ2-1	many	CSVHISTSGSSYNEQFF	TGCAGCGTTCACATTTCCACTAGCGGGAGCTCCTACAATGAGCAGTTCTTC
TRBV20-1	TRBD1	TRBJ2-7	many	CSAREIGTGDIYEQYF	TGCAGTGCTAGGGAAATAGGGACAGGGGATATCTACGAGCAGTACTTC
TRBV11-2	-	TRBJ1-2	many	CASSLQGSLNYGYTF	TGTGCCAGCAGCTTGCAAGGATCCCTGAACTATGGCTACACCTTC
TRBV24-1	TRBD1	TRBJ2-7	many	CATSATGTASYEQYF	TGTGCCACCAGTGCCACCGGGACAGCGAGCTACGAGCAGTACTTC
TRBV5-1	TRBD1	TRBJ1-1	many	CASSLMGQLNTEAFF	TGCGCCAGCAGCTTGATGGGACAGTTAAACACTGAAGCTTTCTTT
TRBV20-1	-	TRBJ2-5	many	CSASHKGGETQYF	TGCAGTGCTAGTCATAAGGGTGGAGAGACCCAGTACTTC
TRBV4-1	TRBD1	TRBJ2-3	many	CASSQADRYTDTQYF	TGCGCCAGCAGCCAAGCGGACAGGTACACAGATACGCAGTATTTT
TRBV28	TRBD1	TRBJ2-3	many	CASKLQGTDTQYF	TGTGCCAGCAAACTACAGGGGACAGATACGCAGTATTTT